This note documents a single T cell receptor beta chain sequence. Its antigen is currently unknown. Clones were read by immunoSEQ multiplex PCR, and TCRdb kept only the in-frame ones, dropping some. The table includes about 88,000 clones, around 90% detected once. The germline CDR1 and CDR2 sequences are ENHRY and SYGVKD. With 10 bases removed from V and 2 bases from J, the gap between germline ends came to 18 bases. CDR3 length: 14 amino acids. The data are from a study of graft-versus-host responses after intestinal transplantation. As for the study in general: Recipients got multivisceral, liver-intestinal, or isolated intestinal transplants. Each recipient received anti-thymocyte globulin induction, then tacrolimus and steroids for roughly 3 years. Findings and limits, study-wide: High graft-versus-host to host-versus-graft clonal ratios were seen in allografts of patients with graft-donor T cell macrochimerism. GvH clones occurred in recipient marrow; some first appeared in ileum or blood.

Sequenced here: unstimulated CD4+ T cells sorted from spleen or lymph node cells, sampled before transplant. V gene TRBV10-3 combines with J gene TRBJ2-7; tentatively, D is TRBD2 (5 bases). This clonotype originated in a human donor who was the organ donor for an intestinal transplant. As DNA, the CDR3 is TGTGCCACCGGCCAAGAGGGCAGAGCCTACGAGCAGTACTTC. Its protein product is CATGQEGRAYEQYF.